Following are 26 T cell receptor beta chains from one sample sequenced in a study of blood T cell repertoires in COVID-19. TCRdb's copy holds only in-frame clones and misses some; the assay was immunoSEQ multiplex PCR. The table has 130,000 or so clones, approximately 83% seen once; the top ten hold around 10%. Sequencing used PBMCs or T cells enriched from blood (not recorded which). The receptors originated from a man in his fifties who had recovered from COVID-19.

The V call is TRBV9, the J call TRBJ1-6; 8 bases map to TRBD1. Germline assignment: CDR1 SGDLS and CDR2 YYNGEE. The CDR3 runs to 16 residues. V was pared by 4 bases and J by 7 bases, with 10 bases of the junction left unmatched. DNA of the CDR3: TGTGCCAGCAGCCCAAGCGGACAGGGAACAAATTCACCCCTCCACTTT. It translates to CASSPSGQGTNSPLHF.

V gene TRBV2 combines with J gene TRBJ1-5; 8 nucleotides agree with TRBD1. CDR1 SNHLY and CDR2 FYNNEI come from the germline V gene. The CDR3 extends over 15 amino acids. J gave up 0 bases and V 6 bases, and 4 bases lay outside the gene matches. CDR3 amino acids: CASRKGQASNQPQHF. The DNA of the CDR3 is TGTGCCAGCAGGAAGGGACAGGCTAGCAATCAGCCCCAGCATTTT.

This clone was seen just once. The V gene is TRBV6-2 or TRBV6-3, the J gene TRBJ1-6, with D tentatively TRBD1 (5 bases). V gave up 2 bases and J gave up 7 bases, with 12 bases separating them. Germline V CDR1 and CDR2: MNHEY, SVGEGT. The CDR3 is 15 amino acids. Here the CDR3 reads CASSYRVGVNSPLHF. CDR3 bases: TGTGCCAGCAGTTACCGTGTAGGGGTGAATTCACCCCTCCACTTT.

This rearrangement joins TRBV27 to TRBJ1-6; 8 bases align to TRBD1. With V trimmed by 10 bases and J by 7 bases, 12 bases remained unmatched. CDR3 length: 15 residues. Germline assignment: CDR1 MNHEY and CDR2 SMNVEV (reference sequence). CDR3 nucleotide sequence: TGTGCCACCCTGAGGCTGACAGGGGTCAATTCACCCCTCCACTTT. This sequence encodes CATLRLTGVNSPLHF.

V is TRBV7-3 and J is TRBJ1-1, with D unresolved. Germline V gene sequence: CDR1 SGHTA, CDR2 FQGTGA. This CDR3 has 14 amino acids. V dropped 0 bases and J dropped 2 bases, with 7 bases sitting between them. The CDR3 sequence: CASSLTSANTEAFF. The CDR3 DNA reads as TGTGCCAGCAGCTTAACGAGTGCTAACACTGAAGCTTTCTTT. Supplemented by reference TRBV7-3 and TRBJ1-1, the full variable domain reads GAGVSQTPSNKVTEKGKYVELRCDPISGHTALYWYRQSLGQGPEFLIYFQGTGAADDSGLPNDRFFAVRPEGSVSTLKIQRTERGDSAVYLCASSLTSANTEAFFGQGTRLTVV.

This sequence joins TRBV24-1 and TRBJ2-7, with 7 bases that match TRBD1. Germline V gene data show CDR1 as KGHDR and CDR2 as SFDVKD. This CDR3 is built from 14 residues. Trimming cost V 4 bases and J 3 bases; bases outside gene matches: 5. In DNA, the CDR3 is TGTGCCACCAGTGACGCATCAGGGGGCTACGAGCAGTACTTC. The encoded protein is CATSDASGGYEQYF.

This clone was picked up a small number of times. The V gene is TRBV7-2, the J gene TRBJ2-7; D might be TRBD1 (5 bases). The V end was cut by 3 bases, the J end by 2 bases, with 8 bases between. The CDR3 is made up of 13 amino acids. Germline CDR1 and CDR2: SGHTA and FQGNSA. The CDR3 DNA reads as TGTGCCAGCAGCTTTCAGGGAACCTACGAGCAGTACTTC. The encoded protein is CASSFQGTYEQYF.

The rearrangement uses TRBV5-1 and TRBJ2-3; 7 nucleotides agree with TRBD2. There are 16 residues in the CDR3. Per the germline V gene, CDR1 is SGHRS and CDR2 is YFSETQ. Trimming removed 0 bases from V and 3 bases from J; junction bases left unmatched: 7. This CDR3 is CASSLVGTKQTDTQYF. The CDR3 DNA sequence: TGCGCCAGCAGCTTGGTGGGGACTAAACAGACAGATACGCAGTATTTT.

CDR3 bases: TGTGCCAGCAGTCAAGGGGCCACCCTAGGGCCCCAGCATTTT. It yields the protein CASSQGATLGPQHF. This sequence joins TRBV6-2 or TRBV6-3 and TRBJ1-5, with D perhaps TRBD1 (5 bases). V lost 5 bases to trimming and J lost 9 bases, with 17 bases between them. The CDR3 consists of 14 residues. Germline values: CDR1 MNHEY, CDR2 SVGEGT.

In this sample, this clone turned up a few times. The chain couples TRBV6-5 to TRBJ1-6; 7 bases are a match to TRBD1. Germline assignment: CDR1 MNHEY and CDR2 SVGAGI. V gave up 5 bases and J gave up 10 bases; unmatched junction bases: 11. The CDR3 totals 15 residues. The CDR3 DNA sequence: TGTGCCAGCAGTCAATCCCGACAGGGACACTCACCCCTCCACTTT. It is translated as CASSQSRQGHSPLHF.

The chain has TRBV19 and TRBJ2-3; D gene unclear. V was trimmed by 7 bases and J by 8 bases, leaving 10 bases between them. The CDR3 contains 11 residues. Per germline, CDR1 LNHDA and CDR2 SQIVND (reference sequence). CDR3 loop: CASKISSTQYF. The CDR3 region has the DNA TGTGCCAGTAAAATTTCGAGTACGCAGTATTTT.

This clone has a single count. The chain couples TRBV6-5 to TRBJ1-4; D is ambiguous. The CDR3 sequence is 13 residues long. Trimming pared 3 bases from V and 7 bases from J, leaving 9 bases between. The germline CDR1 and CDR2 sequences are MNHEY and SVGAGI. The CDR3 DNA follows: TGTGCCAGCAGTTATGAGGGCCGTGAAAAACTGTTTTTT. Amino acid sequence: CASSYEGREKLFF.

V is TRBV21-1 and J is TRBJ1-2; the table assigns TRBD1, which was not confirmed against the DNA. TRBV21-1 is assigned pseudogene status. The CDR3 extends over 15 amino acids. The CDR3 nucleotides read TGTGCCAGCAGCCCCCGGGACAGGGCATACTATGGCTACACCTTC. This encodes CASSPRDRAYYGYTF.

The chain uses TRBV30 and TRBJ1-5; D possibly corresponds to TRBD1 (6 bases). The CDR3 contains 14 residues. V lost 2 bases to trimming and J lost 0 bases, with 8 bases between them. The V gene's germline CDR1 is GTSNPN and CDR2 SVGIG (reference sequence). CDR3 region: CAWSSGVSNQPQHF. CDR3 coding DNA: TGTGCCTGGAGTTCAGGGGTTAGCAATCAGCCCCAGCATTTT.

The chain recombines TRBV3-1 (or the pseudogene TRBV3-2) with TRBJ1-4; D gene ambiguous. V dropped 1 base and J dropped 3 bases, with 15 bases sitting between them. The germline V gene has CDR1 LGHDT and CDR2 YNNKEL (reference sequence). The length of the CDR3 is 17 residues. The CDR3 coding sequence is TGTGCCAGCAGCCAAGCCCCCCGGTTAGATGCTAATGAAAAACTGTTTTTT. Its protein is CASSQAPRLDANEKLFF.

CDR3: CASSLGQRNYGYTF. The CDR3 DNA follows: TGTGCCAGCAGCTTGGGACAGCGTAACTATGGCTACACCTTC. The J gene is TRBJ1-2, the V gene TRBV5-4; D perhaps matches TRBD1 (5 bases). V was clipped by 0 bases and J by 1 base, with 7 bases between them. CDR3 length: 14 amino acids. Germline V lookup: CDR1 SGHNT, CDR2 YYREEE (reference sequence).

The rearrangement joins TRBV18 to TRBJ1-2, with 7 bases fitting TRBD1. The CDR3 length is 16 residues. The V gene's germline CDR1 is KGHSH and CDR2 LQKENI. The junction had 9 bases not matched to a gene; V was cut back by 1 base and J by 4 bases. The CDR3 is CASSPLITGVLYGYTF. For the CDR3, the DNA is TGTGCCAGCTCACCACTTATAACAGGGGTCCTCTATGGCTACACCTTC.

In its sample, this clone was seen a few times. The rearrangement uses TRBV5-5 and TRBJ2-3, with 12 bases identical to TRBD2. V was pared by 0 bases and J by 7 bases, with 3 bases of the junction left unmatched. Per the germline V gene, CDR1 is SGHKS and CDR2 is YYEKEE (reference sequence). This CDR3 spans 15 amino acids. CDR3 bases: TGTGCCAGCAGCTTGGCTAGCGGGGGGGCAAATACGCAGTATTTT. Translating it yields CASSLASGGANTQYF.

The chain uses TRBV3-1 (or the pseudogene TRBV3-2) and TRBJ2-1; 13 bases are shared with TRBD2. The CDR3 spans 18 residues. Germline lookup yields CDR1 LGHDT and CDR2 YNNKEL (reference sequence). The trim removed 0 bases at V and 7 bases at J, leaving 9 bases unmatched. CDR3 residues: CASSQELAGGRWRNEQFF. In DNA form, the CDR3 reads TGTGCCAGCAGCCAAGAACTAGCGGGGGGGCGGTGGCGGAATGAGCAGTTCTTC.

This chain links TRBV6-5 with TRBJ1-4; no clear D. Germline V gene lookup returns CDR1 MNHEY and CDR2 SVGAGI. The CDR3 has 15 residues. V was cut by 0 bases and J by 5 bases, with 10 bases left in between. DNA of the CDR3: TGTGCCAGCAGTTACTCCGGCACGGAGAATGAAAAACTGTTTTTT. Translating gives CASSYSGTENEKLFF.

In this sample, this clone turned up a few times. Because the CDR3 is missing its conserved closing phenylalanine or tryptophan, this is likely a read error. The DNA is left out, because the CDR3 cannot be placed on it with certainty; the CDR3 is given as TCRdb lists it. The chain employs TRBV27 and TRBJ1-2; the tabulated D call, TRBD1, remains unverified against the DNA. The CDR3 is 11 residues long, ends included. Germline assignment: CDR1 MNHEY and CDR2 SMNVEV (reference sequence). CDR3 residues: CASSTCPTGGA.

The table lists this clone with a count of one. The chain is built from TRBV6-2 or TRBV6-3 and TRBJ1-1; 7 bases map to TRBD1. Germline-derived CDR1 and CDR2 are MNHEY and SVGEGT. V was pared by 2 bases and J by 0 bases, with 9 bases of the junction left unmatched. The CDR3 runs 17 residues. The CDR3 spells CASSYRVTGRLNTEAFF. The CDR3, as DNA: TGTGCCAGCAGTTACCGGGTGACAGGGAGGTTGAACACTGAAGCTTTCTTT.

This clone is labeled medium-sized. This chain links TRBV10-1 with TRBJ1-1; 7 nucleotides align to TRBD1. Germline-derived CDR1 and CDR2 are WNHNN and SYGVQD (reference sequence). V gave up 4 bases and J gave up 5 bases; unmatched junction bases: 4. The length of the CDR3 is 13 residues. The CDR3 nucleotides read TGCGCCAGCAGTGGGGACAGTCAAACTGAAGCTTTCTTT. It specifies CASSGDSQTEAFF.

This clone has just a few counts. V and J are TRBV30 and TRBJ1-6; D may be TRBD1 (5 bases). The CDR3 contains 17 residues. Germline-derived CDR1 and CDR2 are GTSNPN and SVGIG (reference sequence). V lost 2 bases, J lost 6 bases, and 20 bases lay in between. The CDR3 spells CAWSPTPPGVGNSPLHF. CDR3 bases: TGTGCCTGGAGTCCGACCCCCCCGGGGGTGGGTAATTCACCCCTCCACTTT.

This clone was detected once. The chain couples TRBV7-9 to TRBJ1-1; no clear D gene. Germline CDR1 SEHNR, CDR2 FQNEAQ (reference sequence). The CDR3 consists of 14 residues. Trimming shortened V by 5 bases and J by 4 bases, and 14 bases separated the two germline ends. CDR3: CASSAGGRSTEAFF. The CDR3 bases are TGTGCCAGCAGCGCTGGAGGGCGGAGCACTGAAGCTTTCTTT. The variable domain in full, completed from reference TRBV7-9 and TRBJ1-1, reads DTGVSQNPRHKITKRGQNVTFRCDPISEHNRLYWYRQTLGQGPEFLTYFQNEAQLEKSRLLSDRFSAERPKGSFSTLEIQRTEQGDSAMYLCASSAGGRSTEAFFGQGTRLTVV.

This clone was seen more than once but under ten times. V usage is TRBV6-5 and J usage is TRBJ1-2, with 7 bases matching TRBD1. The V segment lost 7 bases and the J segment 7 bases; nucleotides outside the gene matches: 12. This CDR3 has 14 residues. The germline CDR1 and CDR2 sequences are MNHEY and SVGAGI. The CDR3 DNA reads TGTGCCAGCACCGAAACCGGGACAGACTCTGGCTACACCTTC. This translates into CASTETGTDSGYTF.